The present T cell receptor (beta chain) was sequenced within a study of cytomegalovirus exposure and HLA in healthy donors. Study-level background: When fewer than 400 donors were genotyped, roughly 82% of them were found to fall in the Caucasian-associated ancestry cluster.

In its sample, this clone was seen a few times. Researchers ran the PCR with 60 Vbeta and 13 Jbeta primers. Profiling relied on immunoSEQ multiplex PCR, and the TCRdb table lists in-frame clones only, not all of them. The data show about 130,000 clones, 70% to 85% seen once. The CDR3 contains 13 residues. The germline V gene encodes CDR1 SNHLY and CDR2 FYNNEI. Trimming took off 11 bases at V and 1 base at J, with 14 bases between the two ends. Source material: PBMCs. The sequence was collected from a man aged 35-49 years in good health and CMV-seropositive. The chain recombines TRBV2 with TRBJ1-2; maybe TRBD1 (6 bases). In DNA form, the CDR3 reads TGTGCCCCCAAGCGGGACATTAACTATGGCTACACCTTC. This gives the protein CAPKRDINYGYTF. The whole variable domain, filled in from reference TRBV2 and TRBJ1-2, reads EPEVTQTPSHQVTQMGQEVILRCVPISNHLYFYWYRQILGQKVEFLVSFYNNEISEKSEIFDDQFSVERPDGSNFTLKIRSTKLEDSAMYFCAPKRDINYGYTFGSGTRLTVV.